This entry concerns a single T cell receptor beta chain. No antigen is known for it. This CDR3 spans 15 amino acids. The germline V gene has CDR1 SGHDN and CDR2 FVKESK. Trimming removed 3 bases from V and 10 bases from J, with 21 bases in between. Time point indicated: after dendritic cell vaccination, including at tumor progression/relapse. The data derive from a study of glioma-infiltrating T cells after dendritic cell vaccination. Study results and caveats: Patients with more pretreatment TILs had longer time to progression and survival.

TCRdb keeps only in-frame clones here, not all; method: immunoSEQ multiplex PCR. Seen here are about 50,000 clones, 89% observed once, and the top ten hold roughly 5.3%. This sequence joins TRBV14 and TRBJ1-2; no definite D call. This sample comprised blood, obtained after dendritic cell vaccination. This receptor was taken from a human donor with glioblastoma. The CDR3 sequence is CASSHLSRDLPDYTF. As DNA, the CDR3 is TGTGCCAGCAGCCACCTAAGCCGGGATTTACCGGACTACACCTTC.